This T cell receptor (beta chain) was found in a study of blood T cell dynamics during melanoma immunotherapy. Study context: Patients with metastatic melanoma got pembrolizumab or nivolumab-ipilimumab as first-line care.

Specified time point: pre-treatment baseline. Germline CDR1 reads MNHEY; CDR2 reads SVGAGI. V lost 6 bases to trimming and J lost 7 bases, with 9 bases between them. This CDR3 spans 11 amino acids. Only in-frame clones appear in the TCRdb table, and some are missing; sequencing was by immunoSEQ multiplex PCR. The data hold more than 10,000 clones, with roughly four fifths observed a single time. Material: blood, obtained from a patient treated with checkpoint blockade. This sequence originates from a human donor with melanoma. V gene TRBV6-5 combines with J gene TRBJ1-2; D is undetermined. The DNA for the CDR3 is TGTGCCAGCAGGCTGGAGGGTGGCTACACCTTC. It encodes CASRLEGGYTF.